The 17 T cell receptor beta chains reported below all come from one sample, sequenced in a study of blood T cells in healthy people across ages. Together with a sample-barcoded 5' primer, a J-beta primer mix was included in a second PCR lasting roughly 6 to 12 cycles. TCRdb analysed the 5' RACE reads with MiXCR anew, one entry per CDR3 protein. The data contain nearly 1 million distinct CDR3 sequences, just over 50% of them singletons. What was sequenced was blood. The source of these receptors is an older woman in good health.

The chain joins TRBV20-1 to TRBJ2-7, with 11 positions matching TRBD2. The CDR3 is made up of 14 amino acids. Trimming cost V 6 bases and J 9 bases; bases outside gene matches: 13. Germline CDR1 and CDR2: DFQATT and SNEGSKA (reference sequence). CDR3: CSAIAGGPLQRQYF. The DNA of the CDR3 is TGCAGTGCAATAGCGGGAGGGCCGTTGCAAAGGCAGTACTTC.

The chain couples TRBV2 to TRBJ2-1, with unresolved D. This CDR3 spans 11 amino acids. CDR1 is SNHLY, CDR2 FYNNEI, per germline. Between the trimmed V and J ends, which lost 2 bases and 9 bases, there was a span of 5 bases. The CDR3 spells CASSELFEQFF. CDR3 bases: TGTGCCAGCAGTGAATTGTTTGAGCAGTTCTTC.

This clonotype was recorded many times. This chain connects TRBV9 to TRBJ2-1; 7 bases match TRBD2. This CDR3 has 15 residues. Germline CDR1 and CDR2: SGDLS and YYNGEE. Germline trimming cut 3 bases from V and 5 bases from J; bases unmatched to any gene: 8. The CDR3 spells CASSETSNENNEQFF. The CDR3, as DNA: TGTGCCAGCAGCGAGACTAGCAACGAGAACAATGAGCAGTTCTTC.

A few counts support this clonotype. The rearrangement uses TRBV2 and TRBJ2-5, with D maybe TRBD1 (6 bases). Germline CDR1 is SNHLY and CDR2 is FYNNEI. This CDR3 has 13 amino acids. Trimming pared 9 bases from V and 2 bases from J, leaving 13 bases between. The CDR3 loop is CASRTDSQETQYF. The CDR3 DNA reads TGTGCCAGTAGAACGGACAGTCAAGAGACCCAGTACTTC.

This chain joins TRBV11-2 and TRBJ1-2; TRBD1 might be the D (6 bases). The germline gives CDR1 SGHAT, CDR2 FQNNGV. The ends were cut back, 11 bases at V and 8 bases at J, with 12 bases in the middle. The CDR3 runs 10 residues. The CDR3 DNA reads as TGTGCCGTAGGGGGGTACGGCTACACCTTC. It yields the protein CAVGGYGYTF.

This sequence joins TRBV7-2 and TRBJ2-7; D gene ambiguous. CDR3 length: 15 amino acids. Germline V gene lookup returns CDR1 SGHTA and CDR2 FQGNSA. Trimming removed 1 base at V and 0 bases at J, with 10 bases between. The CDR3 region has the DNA TGTGCCAGCAGCTTAGTTTCGGCAGCCTCCTACGAGCAGTACTTC. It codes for CASSLVSAASYEQYF.

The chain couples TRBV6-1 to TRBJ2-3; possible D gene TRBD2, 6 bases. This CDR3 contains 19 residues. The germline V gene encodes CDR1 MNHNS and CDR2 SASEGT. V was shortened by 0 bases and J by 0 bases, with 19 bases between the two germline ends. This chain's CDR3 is CASSEARIWTNPSTDTQYF. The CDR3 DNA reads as TGTGCCAGCAGTGAAGCCCGGATATGGACTAACCCGAGCACAGATACGCAGTATTTT.

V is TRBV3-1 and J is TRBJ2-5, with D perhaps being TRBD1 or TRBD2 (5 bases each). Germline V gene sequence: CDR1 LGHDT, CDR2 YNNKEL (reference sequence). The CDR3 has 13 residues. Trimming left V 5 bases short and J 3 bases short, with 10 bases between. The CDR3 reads CASSGDGKETQYF. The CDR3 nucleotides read TGTGCCAGCAGCGGGGACGGAAAAGAGACCCAGTACTTC.

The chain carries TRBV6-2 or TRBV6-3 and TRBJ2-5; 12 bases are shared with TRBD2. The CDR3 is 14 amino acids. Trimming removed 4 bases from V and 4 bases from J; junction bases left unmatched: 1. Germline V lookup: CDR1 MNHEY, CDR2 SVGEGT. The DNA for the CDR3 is TGTGCCAGCAGTTTACTAGCGGGAGGAGAGACCCAGTACTTC. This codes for CASSLLAGGETQYF.

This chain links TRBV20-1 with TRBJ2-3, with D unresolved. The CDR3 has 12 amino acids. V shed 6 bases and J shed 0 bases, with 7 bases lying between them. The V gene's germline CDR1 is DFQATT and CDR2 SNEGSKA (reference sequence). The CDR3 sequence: CSAMESTDTQYF. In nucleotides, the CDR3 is TGCAGTGCGATGGAGAGCACAGATACGCAGTATTTT.

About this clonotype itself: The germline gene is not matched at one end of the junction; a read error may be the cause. CDR3 loop: CASSRQEGATGTQYF. The CDR3 DNA sequence: TGTGCCAGCAGCCGTCAAGAGGGTGCCACAGGTACGCAGTATTTT. The rearrangement uses TRBV4-2 and TRBJ2-3; D may correspond to TRBD1 or TRBD2 (5 bases each). CDR1 is LGHNA, CDR2 YNFKEQ, per germline. The CDR3 is made up of 15 amino acids.

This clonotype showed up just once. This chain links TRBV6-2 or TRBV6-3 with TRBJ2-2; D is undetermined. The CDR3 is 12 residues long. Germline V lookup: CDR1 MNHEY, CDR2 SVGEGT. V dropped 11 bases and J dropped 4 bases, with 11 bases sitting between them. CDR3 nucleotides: TGTGCCGTCGGTTCGGGCACCGGGGAGCTGTTTTTT. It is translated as CAVGSGTGELFF.

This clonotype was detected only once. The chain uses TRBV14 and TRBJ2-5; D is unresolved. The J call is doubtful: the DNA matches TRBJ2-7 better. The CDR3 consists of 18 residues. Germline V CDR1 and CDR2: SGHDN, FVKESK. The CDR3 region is CASSQIDFLGYVAYEQYF. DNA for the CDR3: TGTGCCAGCAGCCAAATCGATTTTCTAGGGTACGTGGCCTACGAGCAGTACTTC.

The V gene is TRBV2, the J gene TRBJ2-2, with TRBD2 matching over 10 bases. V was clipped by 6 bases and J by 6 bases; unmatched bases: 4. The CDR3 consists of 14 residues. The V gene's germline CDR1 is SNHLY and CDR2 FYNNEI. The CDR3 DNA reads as TGTGCCAGCAGGCGGACTAGCGGTCCCGGGGAGCTGTTTTTT. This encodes CASRRTSGPGELFF.

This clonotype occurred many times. CDR3 in amino acids: CSVRTGGYETQYF. The CDR3 DNA sequence: TGCAGCGTGCGGACAGGGGGTTATGAGACCCAGTACTTC. V and J are TRBV29-1 and TRBJ2-5, with TRBD1 identical over 10 bases. V shed 6 bases and J 5 bases; nucleotides not matched to a gene: 6. Per germline, CDR1 SQVTM and CDR2 ANQGSEA. The CDR3 is 13 amino acids.

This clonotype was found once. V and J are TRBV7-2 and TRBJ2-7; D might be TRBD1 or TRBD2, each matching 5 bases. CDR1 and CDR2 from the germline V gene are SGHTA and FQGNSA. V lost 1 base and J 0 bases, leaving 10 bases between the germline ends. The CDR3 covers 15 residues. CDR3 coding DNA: TGTGCCAGCAGCTTAGAGGGACCGAGCTCCTACGAGCAGTACTTC. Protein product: CASSLEGPSSYEQYF.

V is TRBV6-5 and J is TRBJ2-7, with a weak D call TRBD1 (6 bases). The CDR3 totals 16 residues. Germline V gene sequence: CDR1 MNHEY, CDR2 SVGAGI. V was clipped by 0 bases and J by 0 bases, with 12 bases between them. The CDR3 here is CASSYSGTPSSYEQYF. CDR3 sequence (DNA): TGTGCCAGCAGTTACTCCGGGACACCGAGCTCCTACGAGCAGTACTTC.